These 8 T cell receptor beta chains were all obtained from the same sample, sequenced in a study of radiation and T cells in renal cell carcinoma. Sequencing used immunoSEQ multiplex PCR; TCRdb keeps in-frame clones, though not all of them. In the table there are approximately 150,000 clones, 75% to 90% of which are singletons. The sample's time point: blood 4 weeks post-SBRT, at nephrectomy. As to treatment: 15 Gy SBRT to primary tumor, nephrectomy 4 weeks later. This specimen consisted of blood, obtained from a patient whose treatment included radiotherapy and nephrectomy. The receptors derive from a woman aged 50 to 65 with renal cell carcinoma.

The chain carries TRBV7-9 and TRBJ2-5, with D maybe TRBD1 (6 bases). The ends were cut back, 3 bases at V and 2 bases at J, with 10 bases in the middle. This CDR3 comprises 14 residues. CDR1 and CDR2 from the germline V gene are SEHNR and FQNEAQ (reference sequence). The CDR3 bases are TGTGCCAGCAGCTTTGGGACATCTCAAGAGACCCAGTACTTC. Translated: CASSFGTSQETQYF.

This clone appeared once. The rearrangement links TRBV20-1 to TRBJ2-5; D unclear. The CDR3 is 11 residues long. CDR1 DFQATT and CDR2 SNEGSKA come from the germline V gene (reference sequence). Trimming removed 8 bases at V and 9 bases at J, with 16 bases between. The CDR3 nucleotides read TGCAGTCACCTGTCAAACGAGGCCCAGTACTTC. Its protein product is CSHLSNEAQYF.

The V and J genes are TRBV2 and TRBJ2-5; D is ambiguous. The CDR3 runs to 12 residues. In germline, CDR1 is SNHLY, CDR2 FYNNEI. Trimming pared 6 bases from V and 3 bases from J, leaving 8 bases between. The CDR3 protein is CASSKGKETQYF. CDR3 sequence (DNA): TGTGCCAGCAGCAAGGGAAAAGAGACCCAGTACTTC.

The chain is built from TRBV4-3 and TRBJ1-1; 7 bases fit TRBD1. V shed 1 base and J 3 bases; nucleotides not matched to a gene: 5. The CDR3 spans 15 residues. Germline assignment: CDR1 LGHNA and CDR2 YSLEER. The CDR3 loop is CASSQVTGEHTEAFF. CDR3 nucleotides: TGCGCCAGCAGCCAAGTAACAGGGGAGCACACTGAAGCTTTCTTT.

The gene calls are TRBV2 and TRBJ1-5; D unresolved. CDR1 is SNHLY, CDR2 FYNNEI, per germline. CDR3 length: 15 amino acids. V gave up 8 bases and J gave up 2 bases, with 16 bases separating them. The CDR3 DNA reads as TGTGCCAGCTCTCTGGGGAACATTGGCAATCAGCCCCAGCATTTT. Its protein is CASSLGNIGNQPQHF. Looking up the rest from reference TRBV2 and TRBJ1-5 gives the full variable domain: EPEVTQTPSHQVTQMGQEVILRCVPISNHLYFYWYRQILGQKVEFLVSFYNNEISEKSEIFDDQFSVERPDGSNFTLKIRSTKLEDSAMYFCASSLGNIGNQPQHFGDGTRLSIL.

The chain uses TRBV7-3 and TRBJ2-3; possible D gene TRBD2, 5 bases. Germline V gives CDR1 SGHTA, CDR2 FQGTGA. The germline V and J ends were trimmed by 5 bases and 6 bases, with 15 bases remaining between them. This CDR3 spans 14 amino acids. The CDR3 region has the DNA TGTGCCAGCAGCGAAAGGAGTAGGGAGGATACGCAGTATTTT. Translation gives CASSERSREDTQYF.

The rearrangement uses TRBV4-2 and TRBJ1-1, with no clear D. V dropped 4 bases and J dropped 1 base, with 7 bases sitting between them. CDR3 length: 13 residues. Germline V CDR1 and CDR2: LGHNA, YNFKEQ. CDR3 in amino acids: CASSLEGNTEAFF. The CDR3 DNA sequence: TGTGCCAGCAGCCTAGAGGGGAACACTGAAGCTTTCTTT.

The gene calls are TRBV11-1 and TRBJ2-2; the match to TRBD2 covers 7 bases. CDR3 size: 15 residues. Trimming at V came to 5 bases and at J to 4 bases, leaving 7 bases not matched to a gene. CDR1 and CDR2 (germline): SGHAT, FQDESV (reference sequence). CDR3 nucleotides: TGTGCCAGCAGCCCTAAGCGGGATGGCACCGGGGAGCTGTTTTTT. It encodes CASSPKRDGTGELFF.